This is a list of T cell receptor beta chains from one sample in a study of T cell changes during pregnancy in multiple sclerosis. The data were produced by immunoSEQ multiplex PCR, yet TCRdb's version contains in-frame clones alone and is incomplete. The table has tens of thousands of clones, 91% seen once; the top ten hold around 0.3%. Sequenced material: CD4+ T cells from peripheral blood mononuclear cells, taken in the third trimester of pregnancy. The receptors originated from a female donor in good health, enrolled as a control in a pregnancy study. CDR3s include the opening cysteine and the closing phenylalanine or tryptophan. Each record gives: D gene, V gene, J gene, clone size, CDR3 DNA, CDR3 protein. D genes are given only for firm matches. Clone size, where shown, is once, few, many, or a class for clones that have expanded.

>TRBD2|TRBV5-1|TRBJ2-3|few
TGCGCCAGCAGCTTCAGACTAGCGGGGGGCACAGATACGCAGTATTTT
CASSFRLAGGTDTQYF
>-|TRBV20-1|TRBJ2-7|once
TGCAGTGCTGCGGGGTTCGACGAGCAGTACTTC
CSAAGFDEQYF
>TRBD2|TRBV19|TRBJ2-7|-
TGTGCCAGTAGTAGATTTAGCGGGGGCCTTTCCTACGAGCAGTACTTC
CASSRFSGGLSYEQYF
>-|TRBV7-8|TRBJ1-1|-
TGTGCCAGCAGCTTATCTACAGGGAGCACTGAAGCTTTCTTT
CASSLSTGSTEAFF
>TRBD1|TRBV6-5|TRBJ1-6|once
TGTGCCAGCAGTTACCCGACAGGGGGTGGTAATTCACCCCTCCACTTT
CASSYPTGGGNSPLHF
>-|TRBV7-6|TRBJ2-3|-
TGTGCCAGCAGCTTAGACGGACAGTTCACAGATACGCAGTATTTT
CASSLDGQFTDTQYF
>TRBD1|TRBV2|TRBJ2-2|-
TGTGCCAGCAGGCCCCGGGACAGGGGTCGGGCCGGGGAGCTGTTTTTT
CASRPRDRGRAGELFF
>-|TRBV27|TRBJ2-7|-
TGTGCCAGCAGTCTCCGGGACACGGCCACCTACGAGCAGTACTTC
CASSLRDTATYEQYF
>TRBD1|TRBV19|TRBJ1-1|-
TGTGCCAGTAGTATGGGACAGATGAACACTGAAGCTTTCTTT
CASSMGQMNTEAFF
>TRBD1|TRBV6-5|TRBJ2-7|-
TGTGCCACCCAACGGGACAGGGGATACGAGCAGTACTTC
CATQRDRGYEQYF
>-|TRBV5-8|TRBJ1-6|-
TGTGCCAGCTCCTTATGGCAGGGGCCCAGGGCACCCCTCCACTTT
CASSLWQGPRAPLHF
>TRBD1|TRBV25-1|TRBJ1-2|once
TGTGCCAGCAGTGAATATGCTGGGACAGAGCTTAACTATGGCTACACCTTC
CASSEYAGTELNYGYTF
>-|TRBV5-6|TRBJ1-2|-
TGTGCCAGCAGCCGTACCCCGAATCCGGGACAACTTGACTATGGCTACACCTTC
CASSRTPNPGQLDYGYTF
>-|TRBV7-2|TRBJ1-2|few
TGTGCCAGCAGCCTGACAGCCCTCTATGGCTACACCTTC
CASSLTALYGYTF
>TRBD1|TRBV19|TRBJ2-7|-
TGTGCCAGTAGAGAGGCGGGACAGGGGACGGGAGAGCAGTACTTC
CASREAGQGTGEQYF
>TRBD2|TRBV4-3|TRBJ2-3|-
TGCGCCAGCAGCCAAGCGTCGGGGGGGCTCGGGGGCACAGATACGCAGTATTTT
CASSQASGGLGGTDTQYF
>TRBD1|TRBV19|TRBJ1-2|many
TGTGCCAGTAGTTTAGGACAGGGAGCCTATGGCTACACCTTC
CASSLGQGAYGYTF
>-|TRBV7-3|TRBJ1-1|once
TGTGCCAGCAGCCCCGGCGGCAGGGGAACTGAAGCTTTCTTT
CASSPGGRGTEAFF
>TRBD1|TRBV10-3|TRBJ1-1|once
TGTGCCATCAGACAGGGGGCGAACACTGAAGCTTTCTTT
CAIRQGANTEAFF
>-|TRBV4-3|TRBJ1-1|-
TGCGCCAGCAGCCAAGATTTAATTTGGGGGGGGGCGCTCCTTTGGTACACTGAAGCTTTCTTT
CASSQDLIWGGALLWYTEAFF
>TRBD1|TRBV6-6|TRBJ1-2|-
TGTGCCAGCAGATTCCAACAGGGGGGTGGCTACACCTTC
CASRFQQGGGYTF
>-|TRBV7-2|TRBJ2-7|few
TGTGCCAGCAGCATCACTAGCCTTTCCCACGAGCAGTACTTC
CASSITSLSHEQYF
>-|TRBV6-1|TRBJ1-2|-
TGTGCCAGCAGTGCCACCCTCAGCCGGGGAGGGAACTATGGCTACACCTTC
CASSATLSRGGNYGYTF
>-|TRBV9|TRBJ1-1|-
TGTGCCAGCAGCGTAGAGGGGCAGGGTGGGGCTTTCTTT
CASSVEGQGGAFF
>-|TRBV6-5|TRBJ2-5|-
TGTGCCAGCAGTCTCCTTCAGGGAGAGACCCAGTACTTC
CASSLLQGETQYF
>TRBD1|TRBV7-8|TRBJ1-2|few
TGTGCCAGCAGCTTAGGACAGGGGTTGGACTATGGCTACACCTTC
CASSLGQGLDYGYTF
>TRBD2|TRBV7-2|TRBJ2-5|-
TGTGCCAGCAGCTTAGGAGGGACTAGCGGGGGTCAGACCCAGTACTTC
CASSLGGTSGGQTQYF
>-|TRBV7-8|TRBJ1-1|-
TGTGCCAGCAGCTTAGGGCAGAAAACTGAAGCTTTCTTT
CASSLGQKTEAFF
>-|TRBV19|TRBJ1-2|-
TGTGCCAGTAGTATTCGCGAGGGCTACACCTTC
CASSIREGYTF
>-|TRBV15|TRBJ1-6|-
TGTGCCACCAGCAGAGAGTACGCGTTCGCACTCCAAAATTCACCCCTCCACTTT
CATSREYAFALQNSPLHF
>TRBD1|TRBV27|TRBJ1-2|-
TGTGCCAGCGGACAGACAGGGGGTGTGGGATATGGCTACACCTTC
CASGQTGGVGYGYTF
>TRBD2|TRBV6-4|TRBJ2-1|-
TGTGCCAGCAGCTTTAGCGGGGGGGCCTACAATGAGCAGTTCTTC
CASSFSGGAYNEQFF
>TRBD1|TRBV4-3|TRBJ1-4|-
TGCGCCAGCAGCCGGCGACAGGGGGCCACTAATGAAAAACTGTTTTTT
CASSRRQGATNEKLFF
>-|TRBV7-9|TRBJ2-7|-
TGTGCCAGCAGACCAGGGGAGGGTGGCGAGCAGTACTTC
CASRPGEGGEQYF
>-|TRBV7-2|TRBJ2-1|-
TGTGCCAGCAGCCCTCAAGCCCGGGATGAGCAGTTCTTC
CASSPQARDEQFF
>-|TRBV4-2|TRBJ1-3|once
TGTGCCAGCAGTCAAGCCGAGGCAGCTGGAAACACCATATATTTT
CASSQAEAAGNTIYF
>-|TRBV19|TRBJ1-1|-
TGTGCCAGTAGCCAGACAGGTTATGAAGCTTTCTTT
CASSQTGYEAFF
>TRBD1|TRBV5-8|TRBJ2-7|-
TGTGCCAGCAGCTTAAGGTATGGCGGGACAGGGGACTACGAGCAGTACTTC
CASSLRYGGTGDYEQYF
>-|TRBV6-6|TRBJ1-1|-
TGTGCCAGCAGTTTACAGGGCTCAGGTGAAGCTTTCTTT
CASSLQGSGEAFF
>TRBD1|TRBV11-3|TRBJ2-7|-
TGTGCCAGCAGTTTGACAGGGCCTTCCTACGAGCAGTACTTC
CASSLTGPSYEQYF
>-|TRBV5-8|TRBJ1-2|-
TGTGCCAGCAGCCTACTGCGGGGGCGAGACGGCTACACCTTC
CASSLLRGRDGYTF
>-|TRBV7-6|TRBJ1-4|-
TGTGCCAGCAGCCCGGACACACAACCCTCAACTAATGAAAAACTGTTTTTT
CASSPDTQPSTNEKLFF
>-|TRBV6-6|TRBJ2-3|-
TGTGCCAGCAGCTCCGGGACATCCACTTCAGGGGATACGCAGTATTTT
CASSSGTSTSGDTQYF
>-|TRBV4-3|TRBJ1-1|-
TGCGCCAGCAGCCAAGTAGCGTCCGTGAACACTGAAGCTTTCTTT
CASSQVASVNTEAFF
>TRBD2|TRBV30|TRBJ2-5|-
TGTGCCTGGAGTGTAGGGCGGGGGGGAGCGGAGACCCAGTACTTC
CAWSVGRGGAETQYF
>TRBD1|TRBV6-1|TRBJ1-4|-
TGTGCCAGCAGTGAAGGGACAGGGGATGAAAAACTGTTTTTT
CASSEGTGDEKLFF
>-|TRBV19|TRBJ1-2|-
TGTGCCAGTAGTCCCCTTTCAAGGGGCGGCTATGGCTACACCTTC
CASSPLSRGGYGYTF
>-|TRBV7-2|TRBJ1-6|-
TGTGCCAGCAGCCCTAACGGACAGCCCAATTCACCCCTCCACTTT
CASSPNGQPNSPLHF
>-|TRBV27|TRBJ2-3|-
TGTGCCAGCAGCTCCAACCGACGGCCGGGAGATACGCAGTTTTTT
CASSSNRRPGDTQFF
>-|TRBV6-4|TRBJ1-1|-
TGTGCCAGCAGTTCTCAGACTAACACTGAAGCTTTCTTT
CASSSQTNTEAFF
>-|TRBV20-1|TRBJ2-3|-
TGCAGTGCCTGGGGCCATACGCAGTATTTT
CSAWGHTQYF
>-|TRBV30|TRBJ1-6|-
TGTGCCTGGAGTAGGGCAGGGAATAATTCACCCCTCCACTTT
CAWSRAGNNSPLHF
>TRBD1|TRBV7-9|TRBJ1-1|-
TGTGCCAGCAGCGCTGCCAGGGGGTTAACTGAAGCTTTCTTT
CASSAARGLTEAFF
>TRBD1|TRBV2|TRBJ1-2|few
TGTGCCAGCGGTTTAACAGGGGTCTCTGGCTACACCTTC
CASGLTGVSGYTF